The 2 T cell receptor beta chains presented below share a single source sample, sequenced in a study of beta chain features in type 1 diabetes. Reverse transcription of all isolated RNA meant that expressed TCRB transcripts were sequenced. The data were produced by immunoSEQ multiplex PCR, yet TCRdb's version contains in-frame clones alone and is incomplete. The profile shows roughly 40,000 clones, around 45% of them singletons. The sequencing input was central memory CD4+ T cells from blood. These receptor sequences come from a woman aged 18-29 years in good health.

The CDR3 reads CASSVLATRTTDTQYF. DNA for the CDR3: TGTGCCAGCAGCGTCCTAGCGACACGGACTACAGATACGCAGTATTTT. The chain combines TRBV7-2 with TRBJ2-3, with a tentative D call TRBD2 (6 bases). Germline V gives CDR1 SGHTA, CDR2 FQGNSA. The V and J ends lost 5 bases and 3 bases respectively, with 18 bases between them. CDR3 length: 16 residues.

V gene TRBV19 combines with J gene TRBJ1-4, with D tentatively TRBD1 (5 bases). The germline V gene encodes CDR1 LNHDA and CDR2 SQIVND (reference sequence). The CDR3 contains 16 residues. The ends were cut back, 3 bases at V and 0 bases at J, with 11 bases in the middle. CDR3 region: CASSMPEGATNEKLFF. The CDR3, as DNA: TGTGCCAGTAGTATGCCGGAAGGGGCAACTAATGAAAAACTGTTTTTT.